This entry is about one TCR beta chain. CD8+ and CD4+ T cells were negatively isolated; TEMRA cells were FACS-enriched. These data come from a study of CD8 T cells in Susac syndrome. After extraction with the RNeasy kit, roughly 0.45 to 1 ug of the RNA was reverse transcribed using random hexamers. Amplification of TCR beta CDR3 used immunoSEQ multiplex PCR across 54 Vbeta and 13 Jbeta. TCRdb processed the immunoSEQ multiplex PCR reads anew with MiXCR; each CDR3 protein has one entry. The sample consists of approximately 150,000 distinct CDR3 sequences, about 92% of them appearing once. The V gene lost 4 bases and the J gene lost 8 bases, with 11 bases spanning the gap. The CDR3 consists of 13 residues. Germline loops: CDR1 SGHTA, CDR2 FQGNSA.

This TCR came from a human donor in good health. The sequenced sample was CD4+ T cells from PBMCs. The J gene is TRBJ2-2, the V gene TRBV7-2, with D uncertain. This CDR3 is CASSSSVRGELFF. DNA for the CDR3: TGTGCCAGCAGCTCATCCGTCCGGGGGGAGCTGTTTTTT.